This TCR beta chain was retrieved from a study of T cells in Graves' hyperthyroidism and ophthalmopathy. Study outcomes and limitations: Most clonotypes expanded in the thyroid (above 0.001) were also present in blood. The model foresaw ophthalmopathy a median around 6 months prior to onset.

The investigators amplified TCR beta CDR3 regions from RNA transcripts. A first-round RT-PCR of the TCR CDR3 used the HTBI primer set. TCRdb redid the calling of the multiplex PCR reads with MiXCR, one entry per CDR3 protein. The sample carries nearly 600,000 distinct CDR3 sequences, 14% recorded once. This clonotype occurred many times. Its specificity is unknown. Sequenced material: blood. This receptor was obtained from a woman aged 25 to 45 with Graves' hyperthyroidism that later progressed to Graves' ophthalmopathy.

CDR3 sequence reads: CASKRRTSGSVGDTQYF. The CDR3 DNA follows: TGTGCCAGTAAGCGAAGGACTAGCGGGAGCGTGGGGGATACGCAGTATTTT. The chain couples TRBV19 to TRBJ2-3; 13 nucleotides match TRBD2. This CDR3 is 17 amino acids long. V dropped 7 bases and J dropped 6; count of bases not matched to a gene: 13. Per germline, CDR1 LNHDA and CDR2 SQIVND (reference sequence).